The following is a T cell receptor beta chain sequence with its context. Assay used: immunoSEQ multiplex PCR; TCRdb lists only in-frame clones, some missing. The table records 65,000 to 85,000 clones, 90% to 95% of them present only once. The CDR3 is 15 residues long. CDR1 and CDR2 (germline): SGHTA, FQGNSA. V was pared by 0 bases and J by 0 bases, with 6 bases between. The sample belongs to a study of technical replicates of blood from several donors. The V call is TRBV7-2, the J call TRBJ1-5, with D uncertain. This TCR was sampled from a human donor in good health. Material for sequencing was T cells isolated from PBMCs. CDR3 sequence reads: CASSLAALSNQPQHF. The CDR3 region has the DNA TGTGCCAGCAGCTTAGCAGCGCTTAGCAATCAGCCCCAGCATTTT.